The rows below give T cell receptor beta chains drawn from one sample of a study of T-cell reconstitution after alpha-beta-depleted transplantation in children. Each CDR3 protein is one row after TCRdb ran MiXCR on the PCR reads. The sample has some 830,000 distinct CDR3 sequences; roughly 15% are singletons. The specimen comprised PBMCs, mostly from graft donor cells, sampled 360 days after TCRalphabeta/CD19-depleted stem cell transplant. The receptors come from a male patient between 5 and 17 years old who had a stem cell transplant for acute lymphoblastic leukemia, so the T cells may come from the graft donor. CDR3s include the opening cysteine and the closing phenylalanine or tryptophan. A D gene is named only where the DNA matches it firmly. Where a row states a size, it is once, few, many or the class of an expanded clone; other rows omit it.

TGCGCCAGCGGACCAACAGGCTCCTACGAGCAGTACTTC	CASGPTGSYEQYF	.	TRBJ2-7	TRBV10-1	.
TGTGCCAGCAAGAAGTCCACCGGGGAGCTGTTTTTT	CASKKSTGELFF	many	TRBJ2-2	TRBV21-1	.
TGTGCCAGCAGTTCTCAGAGTCTCTACGAGCAGTACTTC	CASSSQSLYEQYF	.	TRBJ2-7	TRBV27	.
TGCAGTGCCCTAGCGAACTCCTACGAGCAGTACTTC	CSALANSYEQYF	few	TRBJ2-7	TRBV20-1	.
TGCGCCAGCAGCCAAGCTGGGACTAGCGGGAGTCGCGAGCAGTACTTC	CASSQAGTSGSREQYF	many	TRBJ2-7	TRBV4-1	TRBD2
TGTACCCTCTGTCCATACAACAGGGGGACGAGTTCTGGGGCCAACGTCCTGACTTTC	CTLCPYNRGTSSGANVLTF	.	TRBJ2-6	TRBV12-3/TRBV12-4	TRBD1
TGCAGCCCTCTCCCCGCCGTGGGACAGGGAACAGGGGAGCTGTTTTTT	CSPLPAVGQGTGELFF	.	TRBJ2-2	TRBV20-1	TRBD1
TGCGCCAGCAGCCAAGTGGGACAGATACAACATGTGCAGTTCTTC	CASSQVGQIQHVQFF	.	TRBJ2-1	TRBV4-1	TRBD1
TGTGCCAGCAGTTTCGCCCTTACAGATACGCAGTATTTT	CASSFALTDTQYF	few	TRBJ2-3	TRBV27	.
TGTGCCAGCAGCGTAACGACAGGGGGCACGGAGACCCAGTACTTC	CASSVTTGGTETQYF	few	TRBJ2-5	TRBV2	TRBD1
TGCGCCAGCAGCTTGACAGGGATGGTTTCCTACGAGCAGTACTTC	CASSLTGMVSYEQYF	.	TRBJ2-7	TRBV5-1	.
TGCGCCAGCAGCCAAGATTGGTATAGCAATCAGCCCCAGCATTTT	CASSQDWYSNQPQHF	few	TRBJ1-5	TRBV4-1	.
TGTGCCACCAGCAGAGACGGGAGTAAAGAGACCCAGTACTTC	CATSRDGSKETQYF	.	TRBJ2-5	TRBV15	.
TGTGCCAGCAGCGTAGAACTAGCGGGAGGACTCTACGAGCAGTACTTC	CASSVELAGGLYEQYF	.	TRBJ2-7	TRBV9	TRBD2
TGTGCCTGGACCGGGACAGGGTCAGATACGCAGTATTTT	CAWTGTGSDTQYF	.	TRBJ2-3	TRBV30	TRBD1
TGCAGTGCTAGTACCTGGCGGGAGGGTCTCTCCTACGAGCAGTACTTC	CSASTWREGLSYEQYF	few	TRBJ2-7	TRBV20-1	TRBD2
TGCAGTGCCCCCGGGATATGGGGGAGCTCCTACAATGAGCAGTTCTTC	CSAPGIWGSSYNEQFF	few	TRBJ2-1	TRBV20-1	.
TGTGCCAGTACCTTCGGGACAGGGGGCAACTACGAGCAGTACTTC	CASTFGTGGNYEQYF	.	TRBJ2-7	TRBV19	TRBD1
TGCAGCGTTTTTCAAAGCGCCACCAGGGAGCTGTTTTTT	CSVFQSATRELFF	many	TRBJ2-2	TRBV29-1	.
TGCGCCAGCAGGAAAGGGCATCTAGCGGGAGACCCCTACGAGCAGTACTTC	CASRKGHLAGDPYEQYF	few	TRBJ2-7	TRBV10-2	TRBD2
TGTGCCATCAGTGGTGGACTAGCGGCCAATGAGCAGTTCTTC	CAISGGLAANEQFF	few	TRBJ2-1	TRBV10-3	TRBD2
TGTGCCACCAGCGGGACTAGCGGGCAAGAGACCCAGTACTTC	CATSGTSGQETQYF	few	TRBJ2-5	TRBV15	TRBD2
TGTGCCACCAGTGATTTCTCCCTAGCGGGAGCCGGGGAGCTGTTTTTT	CATSDFSLAGAGELFF	.	TRBJ2-2	TRBV24-1	TRBD2
TGCGCCAGCAGCTTGGGGACTAGAAGAGGGTACGAGCAGTACTTC	CASSLGTRRGYEQYF	.	TRBJ2-7	TRBV5-1	TRBD2
TGTGCCAGCAGTTTAGACGGTTTTAGCAATCAGCCCCAGCATTTT	CASSLDGFSNQPQHF	few	TRBJ1-5	TRBV27	.
TGTGCCAGCAGCCAAGACTGGGAACCAGATACGCAGTATTTT	CASSQDWEPDTQYF	many	TRBJ2-3	TRBV3-1	.
TGTGCCAGCAGCGTCCGGTCTGTAGGGGTTGGCACCGGGGAGCTGTTTTTT	CASSVRSVGVGTGELFF	.	TRBJ2-2	TRBV9	.
TGTGCCAGCAGCGTAGGTCAGGGGGTCTACGAGCAGTACTTC	CASSVGQGVYEQYF	.	TRBJ2-7	TRBV9	TRBD1
TGCAGCGTGGGGACTAGCGAATGGTACGAGCAGTACTTC	CSVGTSEWYEQYF	many	TRBJ2-7	TRBV29-1	TRBD2
TGCAGTGCTAGGGCTCCCGGGACAGGGCCCTACGAGCAGTACTTC	CSARAPGTGPYEQYF	few	TRBJ2-7	TRBV20-1	TRBD1
TGCAGCGCAAGACAGGGTTGGGAGACCGGGGAGCCGTTTTTT	CSARQGWETGEPFF	.	TRBJ2-2	TRBV29-1	TRBD1
TGCGCCAGCAGCCAAGGGATGGCGACAAGTCTAGCCAAAAACATTCAGTACTTC	CASSQGMATSLAKNIQYF	few	TRBJ2-4	TRBV4-3	.
TGCGCCAGCAGCTTCCAGGGGGTGTCCTACGAGCAGTACTTC	CASSFQGVSYEQYF	few	TRBJ2-7	TRBV5-1	TRBD1
TGTGCCAGCAGCTTAGGGGCAGGGGCCAACGTCCTGACTTTC	CASSLGAGANVLTF	many	TRBJ2-6	TRBV5-1	.